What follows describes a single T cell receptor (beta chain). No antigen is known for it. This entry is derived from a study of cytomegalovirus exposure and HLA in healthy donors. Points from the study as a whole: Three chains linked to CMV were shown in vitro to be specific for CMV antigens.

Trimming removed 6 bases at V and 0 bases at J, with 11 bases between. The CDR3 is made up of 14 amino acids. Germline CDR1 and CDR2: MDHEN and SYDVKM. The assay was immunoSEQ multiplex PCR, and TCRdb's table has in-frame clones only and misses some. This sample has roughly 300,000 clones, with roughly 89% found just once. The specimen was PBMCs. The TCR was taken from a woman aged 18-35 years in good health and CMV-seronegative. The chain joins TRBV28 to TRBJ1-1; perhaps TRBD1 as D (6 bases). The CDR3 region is CASSPTGLNTEAFF. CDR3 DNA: TGTGCCAGCAGCCCCACAGGGCTGAACACTGAAGCTTTCTTT.